This T cell receptor beta chain appears in the sequencing data of a study of blood T cell repertoires in COVID-19. Two negative PCRs, clearance, or symptom resolution had been documented for recovered Cohort 3 donors. Authors' data handling: Amplification of reference gene primers was used by the study to estimate nucleated cell counts. The method was immunoSEQ multiplex PCR; TCRdb's version includes in-frame clones alone and lacks a portion of them. That table gives V, J and clone size, and the DNA gave D and trimming. The profile shows around 250,000 clones, 65% to 85% of them singletons. V lost 0 bases and J 9 bases, leaving 19 bases between the germline ends. CDR3 length equals 16 residues. Germline values: CDR1 MGHRA, CDR2 YSYEKL.

The receptor was derived from a man between 50 and 59 years old who had recovered from COVID-19. Sequenced sample: PBMCs or T cells enriched from blood (not recorded which). This chain links TRBV4-1 with TRBJ2-3; perhaps TRBD2 as D (5 bases). CDR3: CASSQDAGKNGRTQYF. The CDR3 nucleotides read TGCGCCAGCAGCCAAGACGCCGGGAAAAACGGGCGGACGCAGTATTTT.